This is a list of T cell receptor beta chains from one sample in a study of cytomegalovirus exposure and HLA in healthy donors. Measured with immunoSEQ multiplex PCR; TCRdb has only the in-frame clones, and not every one. The table shows about 140,000 clones, with 70% to 85% occurring only once. Sequences were obtained from PBMCs. These receptors originate from a man between 35 and 55 years old in good health and CMV-seropositive. Each CDR3 is given with its conserved first and last residue. The order of the fields is CDR3 protein, CDR3 length, clone size, V gene, J gene. A row's size may be missing; if present it is once, few, many or a size class.

CASRITGHPSYNSPLHF	17	once	TRBV7-8	TRBJ1-6
CASSQDTSLDYEQYF	15	NA	TRBV4-2	TRBJ2-7
CSVEVGLGPGVEGYTF	16	few	TRBV29-1	TRBJ1-2
CASSYRDRSLF	11	few	TRBV6-5	TRBJ2-1
CASSPSGRDQPQHF	14	NA	TRBV18	TRBJ1-5
CASSPGQHYEQYF	13	NA	TRBV5-1	TRBJ2-7
CASTTGFQPQHF	12	NA	TRBV6-6	TRBJ1-5
CAIGRGPGNTIYF	13	NA	TRBV10-3	TRBJ1-3
CASSEALMTGGVYEQYF	17	NA	TRBV6-1	TRBJ2-7
CASSSRQGSINTEAFF	16	NA	TRBV18	TRBJ1-1
CASSLMDSFTGELFF	15	once	TRBV11-2	TRBJ2-2
CASTPDRGVEKLFF	14	NA	TRBV19	TRBJ1-4
CASSLDSSGSYNEQFF	16	once	TRBV5-4	TRBJ2-1
CASSFGTGYNEQFF	14	NA	TRBV7-8	TRBJ2-1
CASSWTSGAFGEQYF	15	NA	TRBV5-1	TRBJ2-7
CASSLAGRDTEAFF	14	few	TRBV7-2	TRBJ1-1
CASSEGRTSGSRSTDTQYF	19	NA	TRBV5-1	TRBJ2-3
CAISESKGNRGSLAGRDEQFF	21	few	TRBV10-3	TRBJ2-1
CASIIGSGANVLTF	14	NA	TRBV19	TRBJ2-6
CASSYRRSGSVNEQFF	16	NA	TRBV7-3	TRBJ2-1
CASSVDAGDIGETQYF	16	NA	TRBV9	TRBJ2-5
CASSEQGRNGYTF	13	few	TRBV11-2	TRBJ1-2
CASSGSGRGSYEQYF	15	NA	TRBV5-1	TRBJ2-7
CASSGLAGQETQYF	14	NA	TRBV28	TRBJ2-5
CASSVLQVINTGELFF	16	NA	TRBV7-9	TRBJ2-2
CASSWGTLNTEAFF	14	few	TRBV6-1	TRBJ1-1
CASSQGGPYEQYF	13	NA	TRBV6-6	TRBJ2-7
CASPPSGPYNEQFF	14	NA	TRBV19	TRBJ2-1
CASSYRGTKTGELFF	15	NA	TRBV7-3	TRBJ2-2
CASSGDYGYEQYF	13	few	TRBV2	TRBJ2-7
CASRATGFDVLTF	13	NA	TRBV2	TRBJ2-6
CASSYSEPAGGDTQYF	16	NA	TRBV6-5	TRBJ2-3
CASQKPFGGAFF	12	NA	TRBV6-5	TRBJ1-1
CASSYEEGMYGYTF	14	NA	TRBV6-6	TRBJ1-2
CASCRGLSNQPQHF	14	NA	TRBV6-1	TRBJ1-5
CASSPGGGGQETQYF	15	NA	TRBV5-1	TRBJ2-5
CASSYSEANYGYTF	14	NA	TRBV6-6	TRBJ1-2
CATSRDQGARTEAFF	15	NA	TRBV15	TRBJ1-1
CASRPTGGLDSPLHF	15	few	TRBV6-1	TRBJ1-6
CATRSGQPGEQYF	13	once	TRBV19	TRBJ2-7
CASSLVLTGELFF	13	NA	TRBV7-7	TRBJ2-2
CASSVWELAATGELFF	16	NA	TRBV9	TRBJ2-2
CASSDSTGSSSPLHF	15	few	TRBV6-4	TRBJ1-6
CASSNPAGQGDSPLHF	16	few	TRBV19	TRBJ1-6
CAWSAQGGEQYF	12	NA	TRBV30	TRBJ2-7
CASSYKTGVTEAFF	14	NA	TRBV6-6	TRBJ1-1
CASRKGGVKGYTF	13	NA	TRBV6-5	TRBJ1-2
CASSYSRAGGYEQYF	15	NA	TRBV6-5	TRBJ2-7
CATLQGGETQYF	12	NA	TRBV10-2	TRBJ2-5
CSVDLQSYGYTF	12	NA	TRBV29-1	TRBJ1-2